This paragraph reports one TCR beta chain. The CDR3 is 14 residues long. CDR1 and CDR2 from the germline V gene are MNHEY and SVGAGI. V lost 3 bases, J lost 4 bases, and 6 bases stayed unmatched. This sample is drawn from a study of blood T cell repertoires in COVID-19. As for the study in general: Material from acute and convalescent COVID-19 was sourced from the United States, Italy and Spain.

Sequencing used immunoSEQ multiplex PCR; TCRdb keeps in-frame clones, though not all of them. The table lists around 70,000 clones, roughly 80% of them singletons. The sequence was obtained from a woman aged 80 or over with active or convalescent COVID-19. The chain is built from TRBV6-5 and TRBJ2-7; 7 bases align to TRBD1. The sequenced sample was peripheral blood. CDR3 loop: CASSYDRDRYEQYF. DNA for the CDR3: TGTGCCAGCAGTTATGACAGGGATAGGTACGAGCAGTACTTC.